Shown below are 21 T cell receptor beta chains from a single sample sequenced in a study of blood T cells in healthy people across ages. Primed by a sample-barcoded 5' primer and a J-beta primer mix, a second PCR proceeded for 7 to 11 cycles. TCRdb ran MiXCR on the 5' RACE reads and lists one entry per CDR3 protein. The sample contains roughly 1,500,000 distinct CDR3 sequences, approximately 32% of which appear only once. The sample was blood. The receptors come from a woman aged 30 to 39 in good health.

The table lists this clonotype with a few counts. The CDR3 DNA is TGTGCCAGCAGCCAAGTATGGCAGGGAAAAGAGACCCAGTACTTC. It specifies CASSQVWQGKETQYF. The chain recombines TRBV3-1 with TRBJ2-5; TRBD1 is a possible D gene (5 bases). Germline V gene lookup returns CDR1 LGHDT and CDR2 YNNKEL (reference sequence). V lost 1 base to trimming and J lost 3 bases, with 12 bases between them. This CDR3 has 15 residues.

This clonotype has a count of ten or more. This chain joins TRBV19 and TRBJ1-2; D ambiguous. Germline loops: CDR1 LNHDA, CDR2 SQIVND (reference sequence). V gave up 6 bases and J gave up 8 bases, with 16 bases separating them. The CDR3 runs to 13 residues. The CDR3 sequence: CASSAGPRLGYTF. The CDR3 region has the DNA TGTGCCAGTAGCGCCGGGCCTCGTCTCGGCTACACCTTC. Full variable domain (missing parts from reference TRBV19 and TRBJ1-2): DGGITQSPKYLFRKEGQNVTLSCEQNLNHDAMYWYRQDPGQGLRLIYYSQIVNDFQKGDIAEGYSVSREKKESFPLTVTSAQKNPTAFYLCASSAGPRLGYTFGSGTRLTVV.

The chain uses TRBV29-1 and TRBJ2-1, with 7 bases matching TRBD2. The CDR3 totals 14 residues. After removal of 4 bases from V and 7 bases from J, the junction contained 10 bases not matched to a gene. Germline CDR1 reads SQVTM; CDR2 reads ANQGSEA. The CDR3, as DNA: TGCAGCGTTGCCCGGCGGCTAGCGGCAAATGAGCAGTTCTTC. Protein product: CSVARRLAANEQFF.

CDR3 sequence: CASSSGRSAPYEQYF. CDR3 coding DNA: TGTGCCAGCAGCTCCGGAAGGTCCGCCCCCTACGAGCAGTACTTC. This chain connects TRBV5-6 to TRBJ2-7; no firm D call. The CDR3 has 15 residues. Germline V gives CDR1 SGHDT, CDR2 YYEEEE. Trimming cost V 3 bases and J 2 bases, with 15 bases left between them.

This chain uses TRBV12-3 or TRBV12-4 with TRBJ1-5; D possibly corresponds to TRBD1 (5 bases). This CDR3 is built from 14 residues. Between the trimmed V and J ends, which lost 4 bases and 5 bases, there was a span of 12 bases. CDR3 nucleotides: TGTGCCAGCAGTTCCAGGGATAAGGATCAGCCCCAGCATTTT. Translated, it gives CASSSRDKDQPQHF.

This clonotype showed up just a few times. V and J are TRBV25-1 and TRBJ2-1, with 11 nucleotides matching TRBD2. CDR1 and CDR2 from the germline V gene are MGHDK and SYGVNS. This CDR3 has 17 amino acids. The junction had 12 bases not matched to a gene; V was cut back by 11 bases and J by 0 bases. CDR3: CAWVRTSGRSSYNEQFF. The CDR3, as DNA: TGTGCCTGGGTCAGGACTAGCGGGCGAAGCTCCTACAATGAGCAGTTCTTC.

This clonotype was seen only a few times. V is TRBV6-2 or TRBV6-3 and J is TRBJ1-1; 9 bases align to TRBD1. CDR1 is MNHEY, CDR2 SVGEGT, per germline. The V segment lost 1 base and the J segment 3 bases; nucleotides outside the gene matches: 0. The CDR3 extends over 14 amino acids. This chain's CDR3 is CASSYWDRDTEAFF. The CDR3 DNA is TGTGCCAGCAGTTACTGGGACAGGGACACTGAAGCTTTCTTT.

This clonotype was recorded many times. The genes are TRBV12-3 or TRBV12-4 and TRBJ2-7; the match to TRBD1 covers 7 bases. The V segment lost 6 bases and the J segment 2 bases; nucleotides outside the gene matches: 4. The CDR3 consists of 13 residues. CDR3: CASRMTGTYEQYF. The CDR3 DNA reads TGTGCCAGCAGGATGACAGGGACCTACGAGCAGTACTTC.

Notes on this clonotype: This could be a read error, since a much larger clone is one nucleotide away. The V call is TRBV7-3, the J call TRBJ2-1, with 7 bases fitting TRBD2. From germline, CDR1 is SGHTA and CDR2 FQGTGA. The CDR3 length is 16 residues. The CDR3 region has the DNA TGTGCCAGCAGCTCTTTAGCGGGCGCTCTCTACAATGGGCAGTTCTTC. It is translated as CASSSLAGALYNGQFF.

The rearrangement uses TRBV19 and TRBJ2-1; D tentatively fits TRBD1 or TRBD2 (5 bases each). The V end lost 7 bases, the J end lost 6 bases, and 16 bases lay between the germline ends. The CDR3 consists of 14 residues. Per germline, CDR1 LNHDA and CDR2 SQIVND (reference sequence). DNA of the CDR3: TGTGCCAGTATGGGGGACCCGGGCGGCAATGAGCAGTTCTTC. It is translated as CASMGDPGGNEQFF.

J is TRBJ2-1 and V is TRBV18; D is unresolved. Trimming pared 3 bases from V and 6 bases from J, leaving 12 bases between. The CDR3 covers 14 residues. The germline gives CDR1 KGHSH, CDR2 LQKENI. The CDR3 DNA follows: TGTGCCAGCTCACCTTCCCGTGACCTCAATGAGCAGTTCTTC. Its protein product is CASSPSRDLNEQFF.

The CDR3 sequence: CASRGGAKPWETQYF. In nucleotides, the CDR3 is TGTGCCAGCAGGGGGGGAGCTAAACCTTGGGAGACCCAGTACTTC. The chain combines TRBV6-1 with TRBJ2-7, with D possibly being TRBD2 (6 bases). Matching the DNA end better, TRBJ2-5 makes the J call doubtful. The germline V gene encodes CDR1 MNHNS and CDR2 SASEGT. CDR3 size: 15 residues.

This clonotype was picked up a small number of times. CDR3 coding DNA: TGTGCCACCAGTGACTGGCAGGGCTGTTTGAGTCGGAGGGAGCAGTACTTC. This codes for CATSDWQGCLSRREQYF. This chain connects TRBV24-1 to TRBJ2-7; D assignment may be TRBD1 or TRBD2 (5 bases each). V was cut by 4 bases and J by 7 bases, with 25 bases left in between. Germline V gene sequence: CDR1 KGHDR, CDR2 SFDVKD. This CDR3 contains 17 residues.

This clonotype occurred a few times. The rearrangement links TRBV13 to TRBJ2-3, with 10 bases that match TRBD2. CDR1 and CDR2 from the germline V gene are PRHDT and FYEKMQ (reference sequence). The ends lost 8 bases at V and 5 bases at J; junction bases unmatched: 16. The CDR3 extends over 17 amino acids. The CDR3 region is CASFQSGRAGAGDTQYF. The CDR3 DNA reads as TGTGCCAGCTTTCAAAGCGGGAGGGCCGGCGCGGGAGATACGCAGTATTTT.

Only a few counts were recorded for this clonotype. CDR3 sequence: CSALSGGGYTF. CDR3 sequence (DNA): TGCAGCGCTCTCTCGGGGGGTGGCTACACCTTC. This chain links TRBV29-1 with TRBJ1-2; perhaps TRBD1 as D (5 bases). V was shortened by 7 bases and J by 7 bases, with 13 bases between the two germline ends. Germline V lookup: CDR1 SQVTM, CDR2 ANQGSEA. The CDR3 has 11 residues.

This clonotype was observed a few times. This chain connects TRBV28 to TRBJ2-5, with TRBD1 matching 8 bases. CDR3 length equals 17 residues. V shed 2 bases and J 2 bases; nucleotides not matched to a gene: 10. Germline V gives CDR1 MDHEN, CDR2 SYDVKM. CDR3 amino acids: CASSLDLGQGRQETQYF. In DNA, the CDR3 is TGTGCCAGCAGTTTAGATTTAGGACAGGGAAGACAAGAGACCCAGTACTTC.

The rearrangement uses TRBV20-1 and TRBJ2-3, with D unresolved. The germline V gene has CDR1 DFQATT and CDR2 SNEGSKA (reference sequence). The V and J ends lost 1 base and 0 bases respectively, with 20 bases between them. This CDR3 is 18 amino acids long. CDR3 region: CSARVMSPGLASTDTQYF. The DNA for the CDR3 is TGCAGTGCTAGAGTGATGTCGCCCGGTCTGGCTAGCACAGATACGCAGTATTTT.

V gene TRBV7-2 combines with J gene TRBJ2-5; 10 bases fit TRBD2. Germline values: CDR1 SGHTA, CDR2 FQGNSA. This CDR3 has 15 amino acids. V shed 5 bases, J shed 4 bases, and the junction held 7 bases outside the gene matches. CDR3 bases: TGTGCCAGCAGCCTCAGGCCTAGCGGGGGAGAGACCCAGTACTTC. It specifies CASSLRPSGGETQYF.

The gene calls are TRBV7-7 and TRBJ1-2, with D maybe TRBD1 (6 bases). CDR1 is SSHAT, CDR2 FNYEAQ, per germline (reference sequence). The CDR3 has 17 amino acids. V gave up 4 bases and J gave up 8 bases, with 26 bases separating them. This CDR3 is CASSSHHNREFPGGYTF. CDR3 in DNA: TGTGCCAGCAGCTCACATCATAACAGGGAATTCCCGGGAGGCTACACCTTC. Together with reference TRBV7-7 and TRBJ1-2, the CDR3 gives the full variable domain: GAGVSQSPRYKVTKRGQDVTLRCDPISSHATLYWYQQALGQGPEFLTYFNYEAQPDKSGLPSDRFSAERPEGSISTLTIQRTEQRDSAMYRCASSSHHNREFPGGYTFGSGTRLTVV.

V is TRBV7-7 and J is TRBJ2-2, with 8 bases that match TRBD2. The germline gives CDR1 SSHAT, CDR2 FNYEAQ (reference sequence). The V and J ends lost 5 bases and 2 bases, in that order; junction bases with no gene match: 7. The CDR3 sequence is 16 residues long. The CDR3 region has the DNA TGTGCCAGCAGCCAGAGGGCGGGAGGTAACACCGGGGAGCTGTTTTTT. Its protein product is CASSQRAGGNTGELFF.

The rearrangement joins TRBV9 to TRBJ1-2; D remains unclear. This CDR3 has 13 residues. Germline values: CDR1 SGDLS, CDR2 YYNGEE. V was shortened by 0 bases and J by 8 bases, with 11 bases between the two germline ends. The CDR3 is CASSVDGVGGYTF. The CDR3 DNA reads as TGTGCCAGCAGCGTAGACGGGGTGGGAGGCTACACCTTC. Full variable domain (remainder filled in from reference TRBV9 and TRBJ1-2): DSGVTQTPKHLITATGQRVTLRCSPRSGDLSVYWYQQSLDQGLQFLIQYYNGEERAKGNILERFSAQQFPDLHSELNLSSLELGDSALYFCASSVDGVGGYTFGSGTRLTVV.